The clone carrying this TCR beta chain was seen more than once but under ten times. As processed by the authors: Estimates of nucleated cell counts were drawn from the amplification of reference gene primers. Clones were read by immunoSEQ multiplex PCR, and TCRdb kept only the in-frame ones, dropping some. The V and J calls and clone size are taken from that table; D and trimming were inferred from the DNA. The sample has about 40,000 clones, about 86% seen once; the top ten hold around 24%. The sample comes from a study of blood T cell repertoires in COVID-19. Looking at the study overall: Sites in the United States, Italy and Spain provided acute and convalescent COVID-19 samples. T cells, B-cell-depleted T cells, or PBMCs supplied cDNA or gDNA.

The germline V gene encodes CDR1 LNHDA and CDR2 SQIVND (reference sequence). CDR3 length equals 15 residues. V was shortened by 7 bases and J by 1 base, with 16 bases between the two germline ends. This chain connects TRBV19 to TRBJ1-1; TRBD1 is a possible D gene (5 bases). The TCR was taken from a human donor with acute or convalescent COVID-19. The donor label of this sample is uncertain. Material for sequencing was peripheral blood. The CDR3: CASTIGGTWNTEAFF. DNA of the CDR3: TGTGCCAGTACGATCGGGGGGACTTGGAACACTGAAGCTTTCTTT.